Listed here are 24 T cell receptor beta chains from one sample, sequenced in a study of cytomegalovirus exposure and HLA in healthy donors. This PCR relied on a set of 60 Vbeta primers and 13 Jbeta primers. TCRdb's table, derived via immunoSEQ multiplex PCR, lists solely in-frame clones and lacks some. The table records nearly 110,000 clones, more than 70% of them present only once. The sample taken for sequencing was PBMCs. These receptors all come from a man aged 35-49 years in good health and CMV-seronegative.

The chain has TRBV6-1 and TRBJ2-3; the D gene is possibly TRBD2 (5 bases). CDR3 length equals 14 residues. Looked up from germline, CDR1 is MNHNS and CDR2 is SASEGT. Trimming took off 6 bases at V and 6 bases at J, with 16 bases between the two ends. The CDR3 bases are TGTGCCAGCAGAGAGGGCGGCCGCGGGGATACGCAGTATTTT. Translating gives CASREGGRGDTQYF.

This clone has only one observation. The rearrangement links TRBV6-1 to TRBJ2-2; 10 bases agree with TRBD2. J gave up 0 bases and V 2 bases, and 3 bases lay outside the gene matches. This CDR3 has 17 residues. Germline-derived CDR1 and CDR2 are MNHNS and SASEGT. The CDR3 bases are TGTGCCAGCAGTGAACTAGCGGGGGTCGCGAACACCGGGGAGCTGTTTTTT. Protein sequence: CASSELAGVANTGELFF.

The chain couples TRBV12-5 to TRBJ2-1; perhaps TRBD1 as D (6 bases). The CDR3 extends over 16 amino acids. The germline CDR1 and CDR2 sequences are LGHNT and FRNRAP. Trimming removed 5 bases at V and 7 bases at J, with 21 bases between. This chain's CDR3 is CASGLPGHSMFNEQFF. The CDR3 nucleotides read TGTGCTAGTGGTCTACCGGGACACTCAATGTTTAATGAGCAGTTCTTC.

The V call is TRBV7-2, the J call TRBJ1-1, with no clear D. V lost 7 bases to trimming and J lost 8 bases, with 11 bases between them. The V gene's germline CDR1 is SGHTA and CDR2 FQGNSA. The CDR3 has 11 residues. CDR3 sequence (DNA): TGTGCCAGCATATCGGGATCGGAAGCTTTCTTT. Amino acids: CASISGSEAFF.

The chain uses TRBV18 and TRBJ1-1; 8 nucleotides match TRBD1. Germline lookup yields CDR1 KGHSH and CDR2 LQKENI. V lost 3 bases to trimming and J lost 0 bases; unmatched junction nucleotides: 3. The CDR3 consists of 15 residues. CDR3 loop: CASSPGQGMNTEAFF. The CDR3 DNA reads TGTGCCAGCTCACCCGGACAGGGAATGAACACTGAAGCTTTCTTT.

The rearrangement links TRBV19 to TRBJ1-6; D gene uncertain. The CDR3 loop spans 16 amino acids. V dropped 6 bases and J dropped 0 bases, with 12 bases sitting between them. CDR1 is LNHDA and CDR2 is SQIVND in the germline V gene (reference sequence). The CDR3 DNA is TGTGCCAGTAGCCTCGGTGTGAGCTCCTATAATTCACCCCTCCACTTT. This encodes CASSLGVSSYNSPLHF.

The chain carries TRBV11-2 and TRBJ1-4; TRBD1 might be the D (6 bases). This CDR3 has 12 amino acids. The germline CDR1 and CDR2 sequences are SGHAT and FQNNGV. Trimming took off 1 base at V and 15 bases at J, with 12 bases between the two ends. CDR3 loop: CASSLGGGRMFF. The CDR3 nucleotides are TGTGCCAGCAGCTTAGGCGGGGGGCGGATGTTTTTT.

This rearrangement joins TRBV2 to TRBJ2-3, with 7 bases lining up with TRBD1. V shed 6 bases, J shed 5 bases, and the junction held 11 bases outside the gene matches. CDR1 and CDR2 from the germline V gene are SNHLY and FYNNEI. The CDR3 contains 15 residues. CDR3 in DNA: TGTGCCAGCAGAAGCCAGGGACAGCCTATAGATACGCAGTATTTT. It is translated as CASRSQGQPIDTQYF.

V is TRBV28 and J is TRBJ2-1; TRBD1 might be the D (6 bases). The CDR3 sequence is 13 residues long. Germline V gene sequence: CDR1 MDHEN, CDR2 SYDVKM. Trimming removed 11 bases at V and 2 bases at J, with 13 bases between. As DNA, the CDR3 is TGTGCCCATAAGCACAGGGCCTACAATGAGCAGTTCTTC. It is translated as CAHKHRAYNEQFF.

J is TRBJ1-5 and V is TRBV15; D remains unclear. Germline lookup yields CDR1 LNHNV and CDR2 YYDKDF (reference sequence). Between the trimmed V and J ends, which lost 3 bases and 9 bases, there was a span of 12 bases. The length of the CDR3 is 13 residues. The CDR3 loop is CATSRGRLGPQHF. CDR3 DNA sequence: TGTGCCACCAGCAGGGGGAGGTTGGGGCCCCAGCATTTT.

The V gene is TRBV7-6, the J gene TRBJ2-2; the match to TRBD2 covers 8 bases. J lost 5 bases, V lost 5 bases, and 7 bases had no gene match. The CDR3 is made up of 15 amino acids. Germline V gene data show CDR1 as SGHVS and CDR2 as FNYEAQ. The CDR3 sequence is CASSLGLEQTGELFF. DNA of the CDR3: TGTGCCAGCAGCCTGGGACTAGAGCAGACCGGGGAGCTGTTTTTT.

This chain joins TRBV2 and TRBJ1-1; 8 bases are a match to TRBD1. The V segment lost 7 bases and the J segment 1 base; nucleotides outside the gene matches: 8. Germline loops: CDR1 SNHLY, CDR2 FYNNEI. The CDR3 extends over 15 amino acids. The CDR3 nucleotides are TGTGCCAGCATTGGACAGGGCCGTGGGAACACTGAAGCTTTCTTT. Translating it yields CASIGQGRGNTEAFF. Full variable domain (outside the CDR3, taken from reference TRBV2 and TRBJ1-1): EPEVTQTPSHQVTQMGQEVILRCVPISNHLYFYWYRQILGQKVEFLVSFYNNEISEKSEIFDDQFSVERPDGSNFTLKIRSTKLEDSAMYFCASIGQGRGNTEAFFGQGTRLTVV.

DNA of the CDR3: TGTGCCAGTAGCCGTACGAACACCGGGGAGCTGTTTTTT. Translating it yields CASSRTNTGELFF. The gene calls are TRBV19 and TRBJ2-2; D unclear. CDR1 and CDR2 from the germline V gene are LNHDA and SQIVND (reference sequence). The CDR3 has 13 residues. Trimming removed 6 bases from V and 0 bases from J, with 5 bases in between.

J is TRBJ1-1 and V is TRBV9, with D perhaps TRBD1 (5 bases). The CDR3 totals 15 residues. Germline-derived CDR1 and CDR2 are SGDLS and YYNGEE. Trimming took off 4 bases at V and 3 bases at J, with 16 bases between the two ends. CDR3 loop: CASSFRPGGDTEAFF. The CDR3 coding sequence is TGTGCCAGCAGCTTCCGGCCCGGGGGAGACACTGAAGCTTTCTTT.

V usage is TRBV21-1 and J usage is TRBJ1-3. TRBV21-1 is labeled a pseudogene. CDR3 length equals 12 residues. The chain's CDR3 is CASSKGKNTIYF. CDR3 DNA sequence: TGTGCCAGCAGCAAAGGTAAAAACACCATATATTTT.

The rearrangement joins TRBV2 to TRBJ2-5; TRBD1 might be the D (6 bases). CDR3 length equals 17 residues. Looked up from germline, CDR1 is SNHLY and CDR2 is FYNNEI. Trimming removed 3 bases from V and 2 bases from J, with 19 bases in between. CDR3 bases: TGTGCCAGCAGTGACCGGACAGCCCGTTCGGGGCAAGAGACCCAGTACTTC. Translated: CASSDRTARSGQETQYF.

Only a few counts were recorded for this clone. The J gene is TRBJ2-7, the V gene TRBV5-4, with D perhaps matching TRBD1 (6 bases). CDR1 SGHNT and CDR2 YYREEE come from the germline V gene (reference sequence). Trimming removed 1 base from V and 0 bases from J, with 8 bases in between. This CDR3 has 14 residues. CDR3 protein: CASSLQGNSYEQYF. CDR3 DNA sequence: TGTGCCAGCAGCTTGCAGGGGAACTCCTACGAGCAGTACTTC.

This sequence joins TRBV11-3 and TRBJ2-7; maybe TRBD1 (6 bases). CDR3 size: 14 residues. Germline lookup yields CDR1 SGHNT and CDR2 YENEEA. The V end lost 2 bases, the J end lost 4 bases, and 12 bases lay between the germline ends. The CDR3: CASSLPGQQYEQYF. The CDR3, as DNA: TGTGCCAGCAGCTTACCGGGACAACAATACGAGCAGTACTTC.

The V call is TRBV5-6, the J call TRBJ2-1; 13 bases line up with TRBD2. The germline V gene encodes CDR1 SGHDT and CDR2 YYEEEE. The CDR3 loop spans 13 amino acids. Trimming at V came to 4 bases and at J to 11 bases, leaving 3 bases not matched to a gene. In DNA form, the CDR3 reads TGTGCCAGCAGCGAGGGACTAGCGGGGAAGCAGTTCTTC. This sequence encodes CASSEGLAGKQFF.

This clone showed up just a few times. The CDR3 region is CASSARVSTDTQYF. The CDR3 DNA reads TGTGCCAGCAGCGCCAGGGTCAGCACAGATACGCAGTATTTT. The chain uses TRBV9 and TRBJ2-3; possibly TRBD1 for D (5 bases). Trimming removed 3 bases at V and 0 bases at J, with 8 bases between. Germline V gene data show CDR1 as SGDLS and CDR2 as YYNGEE. The CDR3 runs to 14 residues.

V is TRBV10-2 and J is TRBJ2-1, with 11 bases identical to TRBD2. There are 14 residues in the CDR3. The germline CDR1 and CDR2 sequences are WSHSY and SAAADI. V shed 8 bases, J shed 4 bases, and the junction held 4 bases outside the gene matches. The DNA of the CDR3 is TGCGCCAGCGAAGTAGCGGGGGGGTACAATGAGCAGTTCTTC. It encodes CASEVAGGYNEQFF.

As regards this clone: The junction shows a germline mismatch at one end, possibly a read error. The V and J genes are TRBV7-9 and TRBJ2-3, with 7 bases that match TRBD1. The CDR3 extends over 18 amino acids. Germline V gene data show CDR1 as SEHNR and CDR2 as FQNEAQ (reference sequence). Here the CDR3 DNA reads TGTTCCAGCAGCCCTCCTTACAGGGGCAGTCACAAGGGAGATACGCAGTATTTT. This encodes CSSSPPYRGSHKGDTQYF.

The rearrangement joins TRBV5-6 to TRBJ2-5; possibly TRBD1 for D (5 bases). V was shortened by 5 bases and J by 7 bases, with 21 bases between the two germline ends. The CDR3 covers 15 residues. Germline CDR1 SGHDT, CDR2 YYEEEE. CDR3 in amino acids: CASSLGNRQIGTQYF. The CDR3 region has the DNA TGTGCCAGCAGTCTGGGCAACAGGCAAATTGGGACCCAGTACTTC. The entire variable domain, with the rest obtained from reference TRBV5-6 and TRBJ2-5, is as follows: DAGVTQSPTHLIKTRGQQVTLRCSPKSGHDTVSWYQQALGQGPQFIFQYYEEEERQRGNFPDRFSGHQFPNYSSELNVNALLLGDSALYLCASSLGNRQIGTQYFGPGTRLLVL.

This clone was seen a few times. CDR3 coding DNA: TGTGCCAGCAGCCCTCCCGTCGGGTATGGCTACACCTTC. As protein: CASSPPVGYGYTF. The genes are TRBV5-4 and TRBJ1-2, with D unresolved. CDR1 SGHNT and CDR2 YYREEE come from the germline V gene (reference sequence). Trimming stripped 4 bases from V and 5 bases from J, with 12 bases between. The CDR3 extends over 13 amino acids.